The 25 T cell receptor beta chains in this list originate from one sample, sequenced in a study of cytomegalovirus exposure and HLA in healthy donors. Profiling relied on immunoSEQ multiplex PCR, and the TCRdb table lists in-frame clones only, not all of them. The sample has around 150,000 clones; roughly 91% are singletons. Sequences were obtained from PBMCs. Source of these receptors: a young woman in good health and CMV-seropositive.

The chain carries TRBV10-3 and TRBJ2-1; 11 bases align to TRBD2. J was trimmed by 9 bases and V by 6 bases; bases with no gene match: 10. Germline V gene sequence: CDR1 ENHRY, CDR2 SYGVKD. The CDR3 totals 15 residues. The CDR3 DNA sequence: TGTGCCATCAGACCCACTAGCGGGAGCATTGTTGAGCAGTTCTTC. Its protein is CAIRPTSGSIVEQFF.

The chain has TRBV28 and TRBJ1-2; the D gene is possibly TRBD1 (6 bases). This CDR3 is 14 amino acids long. Germline CDR1 MDHEN, CDR2 SYDVKM. Trimming stripped 4 bases from V and 6 bases from J, with 15 bases between. The DNA of the CDR3 is TGTGCCAGCAGTTCCCAGGGGAGTCAGGATGGCTACACCTTC. This encodes CASSSQGSQDGYTF.

J is TRBJ2-7 and V is TRBV9; 14 bases line up with TRBD2. Germline lookup yields CDR1 SGDLS and CDR2 YYNGEE. V gave up 3 bases and J gave up 5 bases; unmatched junction bases: 4. The CDR3 runs to 15 residues. The DNA for the CDR3 is TGTGCCAGCAGCGCCGGGACTAGCGGGAGTAACGAGCAGTACTTC. It encodes CASSAGTSGSNEQYF.

This chain connects TRBV27 to TRBJ1-2; tentatively, D is TRBD1 (6 bases). There are 13 residues in the CDR3. V was trimmed by 3 bases and J by 6 bases, leaving 11 bases between them. From germline, CDR1 is MNHEY and CDR2 SMNVEV (reference sequence). The CDR3 here is CASSLTGGDGYTF. CDR3 DNA sequence: TGTGCCAGCAGTTTGACAGGCGGAGATGGCTACACCTTC.

The chain joins TRBV18 to TRBJ2-7; tentative D call: TRBD2 (7 bases). CDR3 length equals 15 residues. Between the trimmed V and J ends, which lost 0 bases and 5 bases, there was a span of 14 bases. Germline CDR1 is KGHSH and CDR2 is LQKENI. The CDR3 DNA sequence: TGTGCCAGCTCACCACCGGTTAGGGGGGGGAACGAGCAGTACTTC. This encodes CASSPPVRGGNEQYF.

The chain links TRBV6-6 to TRBJ2-3, with D possibly TRBD1 on 5 matching bases. This CDR3 has 14 residues. Trimming took off 5 bases at V and 2 bases at J, with 11 bases between the two ends. From germline, CDR1 is MNHNY and CDR2 SVGAGI (reference sequence). The chain's CDR3 is CASSLQGPTDTQYF. The CDR3 bases are TGTGCCAGCAGTCTCCAGGGTCCCACAGATACGCAGTATTTT.

This clone showed up just a few times. The J gene is TRBJ1-5, the V gene TRBV15; D is undetermined. In germline, CDR1 is LNHNV, CDR2 YYDKDF (reference sequence). V lost 3 bases and J lost 2, with 14 bases in between. This CDR3 spans 16 amino acids. CDR3 sequence reads: CATSSIDILGNQPQHF. CDR3 nucleotides: TGTGCCACCAGCAGTATAGACATTTTGGGCAATCAGCCCCAGCATTTT.

This rearrangement joins TRBV6-4 to TRBJ2-2; maybe TRBD2 (6 bases). Trimming left V 3 bases short and J 2 bases short, with 13 bases between. The germline CDR1 and CDR2 sequences are MRHNA and SNTAGT. The CDR3 length is 16 residues. The CDR3 coding sequence is TGTGCCAGCAGTGAAGTAGCGGAGGGCAACACCGGGGAGCTGTTTTTT. It is translated as CASSEVAEGNTGELFF.

This chain uses TRBV6-6 with TRBJ2-2; 7 nucleotides agree with TRBD1. Germline lookup yields CDR1 MNHNY and CDR2 SVGAGI (reference sequence). This CDR3 has 16 amino acids. Trimming removed 0 bases from V and 5 bases from J; junction bases left unmatched: 6. The CDR3 nucleotides read TGTGCCAGCAGTTACTCCGGACAGGCGGCGACCGGGGAGCTGTTTTTT. Translating gives CASSYSGQAATGELFF.

The V and J genes are TRBV6-1 and TRBJ2-7; a possible D gene is TRBD2 (5 bases). The CDR3 extends over 14 amino acids. The germline V gene has CDR1 MNHNS and CDR2 SASEGT. V shed 0 bases and J shed 4 bases, with 10 bases lying between them. CDR3 DNA: TGTGCCAGCAGTGAAGCGTACGGGGAATACGAGCAGTACTTC. It translates to CASSEAYGEYEQYF.

This CDR3 is CASSSPGLTNEQFF. The CDR3 coding sequence is TGTGCCAGCAGCTCACCGGGACTAACCAATGAGCAGTTCTTC. The chain links TRBV7-3 to TRBJ2-1; TRBD2 aligns across 7 bases. Germline trimming cut 4 bases from V and 6 bases from J; bases unmatched to any gene: 6. The CDR3 contains 14 residues. Germline assignment: CDR1 SGHTA and CDR2 FQGTGA.

The chain links TRBV25-1 to TRBJ1-4; 9 nucleotides line up with TRBD1. CDR1 MGHDK and CDR2 SYGVNS come from the germline V gene. The CDR3 is 13 amino acids. Trimming at V came to 6 bases and at J to 8 bases, leaving 4 bases not matched to a gene. CDR3 sequence: CASRTGGREKLFF. CDR3 bases: TGTGCCAGCAGGACAGGGGGGAGGGAAAAACTGTTTTTT.

This clone was recorded once. The chain employs TRBV6-5 and TRBJ2-4, with D maybe TRBD2 (5 bases). CDR3 length equals 15 residues. The V gene's germline CDR1 is MNHEY and CDR2 SVGAGI. V dropped 5 bases and J dropped 8 bases, with 19 bases sitting between them. The CDR3 spells CASSASSRSRDIQYF. The CDR3 DNA is TGTGCCAGCAGTGCTAGCTCACGAAGTAGGGACATTCAGTACTTC.

This chain joins TRBV12-5 and TRBJ2-1; possibly TRBD2 for D (5 bases). Germline CDR1 reads LGHNT; CDR2 reads FRNRAP. Trimming took off 2 bases at V and 5 bases at J, with 10 bases between the two ends. The CDR3 extends over 14 amino acids. CDR3 in DNA: TGTGCTAGTGGTTTGCTGCTAGCCCACAATGAGCAGTTCTTC. Translation: CASGLLLAHNEQFF.

The genes are TRBV7-3 and TRBJ1-3; D unclear. There are 14 residues in the CDR3. Trimming shortened V by 0 bases and J by 0 bases, and 3 bases separated the two germline ends. Germline CDR1 reads SGHTA; CDR2 reads FQGTGA. DNA of the CDR3: TGTGCCAGCAGCTTAACACACTCTGGAAACACCATATATTTT. Translation: CASSLTHSGNTIYF.

The rearrangement joins TRBV6-4 to TRBJ2-1, with 14 bases identical to TRBD2. Germline V CDR1 and CDR2: MRHNA, SNTAGT. Trimming removed 4 bases from V and 8 bases from J; junction bases left unmatched: 4. The CDR3 has 15 amino acids. As DNA, the CDR3 is TGTGCCAGCAGTGCCGGGACTAGCGGGAGTGATGAGCAGTTCTTC. Protein: CASSAGTSGSDEQFF.

The chain employs TRBV27 and TRBJ2-2; D uncertain. Trimming stripped 2 bases from V and 4 bases from J, with 8 bases between. The V gene's germline CDR1 is MNHEY and CDR2 SMNVEV (reference sequence). CDR3 length: 14 amino acids. CDR3 region: CASSLREITGELFF. CDR3 bases: TGTGCCAGCAGTTTACGAGAGATCACCGGGGAGCTGTTTTTT.

V is TRBV5-6 and J is TRBJ1-2; the D gene is possibly TRBD1 (5 bases). Germline CDR1 and CDR2: SGHDT and YYEEEE. This CDR3 is built from 13 residues. Trimming removed 1 base from V and 3 bases from J, with 7 bases in between. Written as DNA, the CDR3 is TGTGCCAGCAGCTTGAGGGGTGACTATGGCTACACCTTC. Translated, it gives CASSLRGDYGYTF. The full variable domain, with the rest looked up from reference TRBV5-6 and TRBJ1-2, is DAGVTQSPTHLIKTRGQQVTLRCSPKSGHDTVSWYQQALGQGPQFIFQYYEEEERQRGNFPDRFSGHQFPNYSSELNVNALLLGDSALYLCASSLRGDYGYTFGSGTRLTVV.

The V gene is TRBV11-3, the J gene TRBJ2-1; 7 nucleotides match TRBD2. CDR1 and CDR2 (germline): SGHNT, YENEEA. The ends lost 1 base at V and 2 bases at J; junction bases unmatched: 5. This CDR3 is 16 amino acids long. The CDR3 sequence is CASSLVSGTTYNEQFF. DNA of the CDR3: TGTGCCAGCAGCTTAGTGAGCGGGACCACCTACAATGAGCAGTTCTTC.

The chain uses TRBV18 and TRBJ2-5; D possibly corresponds to TRBD2 (6 bases). The CDR3 spans 14 residues. Per germline, CDR1 KGHSH and CDR2 LQKENI. V gave up 0 bases and J gave up 4 bases, with 9 bases separating them. For the CDR3, the DNA is TGTGCCAGCTCACCACCAGGACTAAGAGAGACCCAGTACTTC. Protein sequence: CASSPPGLRETQYF. Variable domain in full (rest from reference TRBV18 and TRBJ2-5): NAGVMQNPRHLVRRRGQEARLRCSPMKGHSHVYWYRQLPEEGLKFMVYLQKENIIDESGMPKERFSAEFPKEGPSILRIQQVVRGDSAAYFCASSPPGLRETQYFGPGTRLLVL.

The genes are TRBV4-3 and TRBJ2-7, with TRBD1 identical over 9 bases. The CDR3 runs 13 residues. Germline CDR1 LGHNA, CDR2 YSLEER. V lost 4 bases, J lost 6 bases, and 4 bases stayed unmatched. The CDR3 here is CASSRDRVAEQYF. Written as DNA, the CDR3 is TGCGCCAGCAGCCGGGACAGGGTGGCCGAGCAGTACTTC.

V is TRBV10-1 and J is TRBJ1-1; TRBD1 matches at 12 bases. CDR1 is WNHNN and CDR2 is SYGVQD in the germline V gene (reference sequence). V was clipped by 6 bases and J by 4 bases; unmatched bases: 6. This CDR3 is 15 amino acids long. CDR3 in amino acids: CASSGDRGLGTEAFF. As DNA, the CDR3 is TGCGCCAGCAGCGGGGACAGGGGGCTTGGCACTGAAGCTTTCTTT.

DNA of the CDR3: TGTGCCAGCAGTGTACGGGGTAGCACAGATACGCAGTATTTT. The encoded protein is CASSVRGSTDTQYF. The chain is built from TRBV6-5 and TRBJ2-3, with D maybe TRBD2 (5 bases). Germline CDR1 and CDR2: MNHEY and SVGAGI. V was cut by 5 bases and J by 0 bases, with 9 bases left in between. The CDR3 consists of 14 residues.

The chain employs TRBV5-6 and TRBJ2-2, with 7 bases lining up with TRBD1. Per germline, CDR1 SGHDT and CDR2 YYEEEE. The CDR3 spans 14 residues. The V gene end was trimmed by 10 bases and the J gene end by 5 bases; junction bases not matched to a gene: 11. The CDR3 DNA follows: TGTGCCGGAAATCGACAGGGCTCGACCGGGGAGCTGTTTTTT. As protein: CAGNRQGSTGELFF.

This sequence joins TRBV4-1 and TRBJ2-5; D might be TRBD1 (5 bases). Germline loops: CDR1 MGHRA, CDR2 YSYEKL. The ends were cut back, 4 bases at V and 5 bases at J, with 20 bases in the middle. The length of the CDR3 is 16 residues. CDR3 sequence (DNA): TGCGCCAGCAGCCGCCAGCTGGGGCTTGGGGTGGAGACCCAGTACTTC. Amino acid sequence: CASSRQLGLGVETQYF.